Presented here are 5 T cell receptor beta chains from one specimen sequenced in a study of T cells in Graves' hyperthyroidism and ophthalmopathy. TCR beta CDR3 sequences were amplified from RNA transcripts. Using the HTBI primer set, a first-round RT-PCR was run on the TCR CDR3. TCRdb recomputed calls from the multiplex PCR reads with MiXCR, one row per CDR3 protein. The sample contains about 720,000 distinct CDR3 sequences, roughly 20% of which appear only once. The sample consisted of blood. All receptors derive from a woman in her fifties or sixties with Graves' hyperthyroidism that later progressed to Graves' ophthalmopathy.

The J gene is TRBJ2-5, the V gene TRBV6-2 or TRBV6-3; D tentatively reads TRBD1 or TRBD2 (5 bases each). V lost 0 bases to trimming and J lost 12 bases, with 14 bases between them. CDR3 length: 13 residues. The germline gives CDR1 MNHEY, CDR2 SVGEGT. CDR3 DNA: TGTGCCAGCAGTTACTCCTACGAGGGGACGGAGTACTTC. It encodes CASSYSYEGTEYF.

The CDR3 DNA sequence: TGTGCCAGCAGCCGGACTAGCGAGAGCACCGGGGAGCTGTTTTTT. Translating it yields CASSRTSESTGELFF. The chain has TRBV12-3 or TRBV12-4 and TRBJ2-2, with 9 positions matching TRBD2. The CDR3 is 15 amino acids. With V trimmed by 6 bases and J by 4 bases, 6 bases remained unmatched.

This clonotype was seen many times. The V and J genes are TRBV5-1 and TRBJ1-5; D not certain. V gave up 1 base and J gave up 0 bases, with 8 bases separating them. The CDR3 contains 15 residues. Germline V gene data show CDR1 as SGHRS and CDR2 as YFSETQ. The CDR3 loop reads CASSLLGYSNQPQHF. CDR3 coding DNA: TGCGCCAGCAGCTTGTTGGGCTATAGCAATCAGCCCCAGCATTTT.

This clonotype was seen more than once but under ten times. The chain carries TRBV5-6 and TRBJ2-5, with D maybe TRBD2 (6 bases). Germline V gene data show CDR1 as SGHDT and CDR2 as YYEEEE. Trimming removed 1 base from V and 5 bases from J, with 15 bases in between. The CDR3 is made up of 15 amino acids. CDR3 loop: CASSLRRQRVETQYF. For the CDR3, the DNA is TGTGCCAGCAGCTTGCGTAGACAGCGGGTGGAGACCCAGTACTTC.

This clonotype was observed a handful of times. The chain combines TRBV5-1 with TRBJ1-1; D call uncertain. The germline CDR1 and CDR2 sequences are SGHRS and YFSETQ. This CDR3 region has 13 residues. V was cut by 2 bases and J by 3 bases, with 8 bases left in between. The CDR3 DNA reads TGCGCCAGCAGCTTCTGGGGTGACACTGAAGCTTTCTTT. Translating gives CASSFWGDTEAFF.